A single sample is the source of the 3 T cell receptor beta chains below, sequenced in a study of T cells after yellow fever vaccination. TCRdb re-derived calls from the 5' RACE reads in MiXCR, one entry per CDR3 protein. This sample has 250,000 to 300,000 distinct CDR3 sequences, with around 10% found just once. The sample consisted of CD4+ T cells sorted from PBMCs, taken 5 days after the yellow fever booster vaccination. The origin of the receptors is a man aged 18-30 years who received the YFV17D yellow fever vaccine.

This sequence joins TRBV4-3 and TRBJ1-2; D remains unclear. V lost 2 bases and J lost 0, with 13 bases in between. The CDR3 has 16 amino acids. The germline gives CDR1 LGHNA, CDR2 YSLEER. The CDR3 here is CASSQYTDLANYGYTF. The CDR3 region has the DNA TGCGCCAGCAGCCAATACACGGACCTAGCTAACTATGGCTACACCTTC.

This clonotype turned up a few times. This sequence joins TRBV5-1 and TRBJ1-4, with a weak D call TRBD1 (5 bases). CDR1 is SGHRS, CDR2 YFSETQ, per germline. This CDR3 is 16 amino acids long. Deletions cut 4 bases from V and 4 bases from J, with 17 bases between. CDR3 nucleotide sequence: TGCGCCAGCAGCCCGGGACTATCTTCGGGTAATGAAAAACTGTTTTTT. This translates into CASSPGLSSGNEKLFF.

This clonotype was found a few times. The chain recombines TRBV12-3 or TRBV12-4 with TRBJ2-7; 8 bases line up with TRBD1. V lost 6 bases, J lost 6 bases, and 4 bases stayed unmatched. The CDR3 consists of 12 residues. In DNA form, the CDR3 reads TGTGCCAGCAGGGAACAGGGGGTCGAGCAGTACGTC. Amino acids: CASREQGVEQYV.